A single sample is the source of the 13 T cell receptor beta chains below, sequenced in a study of shared T cell receptors in the human thymus. The data were produced by immunoSEQ multiplex PCR, yet TCRdb's version contains in-frame clones alone and is incomplete. The sample lists almost 550,000 clones, about four fifths occurring once. In addition, the sample was reused for a study of human thymus T cells.

What was sequenced was thymocytes. These receptors were collected from a boy in the first two years of life with a congenital heart defect.

The rearrangement links TRBV12-5 to TRBJ2-3; 13 nucleotides line up with TRBD2. This CDR3 is built from 15 residues. The V gene's germline CDR1 is LGHNT and CDR2 FRNRAP. The junction had 1 base not matched to a gene; V was cut back by 3 bases and J by 4 bases. CDR3 coding DNA: TGTGCTAGTGGTTTACTAGCGGGAGGGTCAGATACGCAGTATTTT. It specifies CASGLLAGGSDTQYF.

J is TRBJ1-4 and V is TRBV27; a possible D gene is TRBD1 (5 bases). V lost 8 bases, J lost 5 bases, and 12 bases lay in between. The CDR3 spans 13 residues. Germline V gives CDR1 MNHEY, CDR2 SMNVEV (reference sequence). As DNA, the CDR3 is TGTGCCAGCCGGGGGGGAAGGAATGAAAAACTGTTTTTT. This encodes CASRGGRNEKLFF.

Here the CDR3 reads CSVEDSPLDRRMNTEAFF. Written as DNA, the CDR3 is TGCAGCGTTGAAGATTCTCCCCTGGACAGGAGGATGAACACTGAAGCTTTCTTT. The rearrangement links TRBV29-1 to TRBJ1-1; 7 nucleotides match TRBD1. Germline trimming cut 0 bases from V and 0 bases from J; bases unmatched to any gene: 13. This CDR3 spans 18 amino acids. Germline CDR1 and CDR2: SQVTM and ANQGSEA. The whole variable domain, filled in from reference TRBV29-1 and TRBJ1-1, reads SAVISQKPSRDICQRGTSLTIQCQVDSQVTMMFWYRQQPGQSLTLIATANQGSEATYESGFVIDKFPISRPNLTFSTLTVSNMSPEDSSIYLCSVEDSPLDRRMNTEAFFGQGTRLTVV.

This chain uses TRBV7-9 with TRBJ2-7; TRBD2 might be the D (5 bases). This CDR3 spans 15 amino acids. With 1 base removed from V and 5 bases from J, the gap between germline ends came to 15 bases. Germline V gene data show CDR1 as SEHNR and CDR2 as FQNEAQ (reference sequence). Here the CDR3 DNA reads TGTGCCAGCAGCTTAGGAGGTGGGAGCAGCGACGAGCAGTACTTC. Residues: CASSLGGGSSDEQYF.

This chain links TRBV27 with TRBJ2-7; D unclear. V dropped 6 bases and J dropped 2 bases, with 17 bases sitting between them. From germline, CDR1 is MNHEY and CDR2 SMNVEV (reference sequence). The CDR3 length is 15 residues. CDR3 residues: CASSYGPAMAYEQYF. The CDR3 region has the DNA TGTGCCAGCAGCTATGGGCCAGCCATGGCCTACGAGCAGTACTTC.

CDR3 residues: CASSLWQGADGYTF. CDR3 nucleotide sequence: TGTGCCAGCAGCTTATGGCAGGGGGCGGATGGCTACACCTTC. The chain carries TRBV11-1 and TRBJ1-2; 8 bases fit TRBD1. The V segment lost 2 bases and the J segment 6 bases; nucleotides outside the gene matches: 5. The CDR3 covers 14 residues. CDR1 and CDR2 from the germline V gene are SGHAT and FQDESV (reference sequence).

The rearrangement joins TRBV5-6 to TRBJ1-1, with D hard to call. This CDR3 is built from 12 residues. The V gene lost 3 bases and the J gene lost 7 bases, with 10 bases spanning the gap. From germline, CDR1 is SGHDT and CDR2 YYEEEE. The CDR3 DNA reads TGTGCCAGCAGCTCCGACTCGGATGAAGCTTTCTTT. Its protein is CASSSDSDEAFF.

Turning to this clone: The same CDR3 can be traced to other DNA sequences in this sample. The chain combines TRBV18 with TRBJ1-1; D may be TRBD1 (6 bases). V lost 0 bases, J lost 0 bases, and 8 bases lay in between. The germline V gene encodes CDR1 KGHSH and CDR2 LQKENI. The CDR3 sequence is 15 residues long. Here the CDR3 DNA reads TGTGCCAGCTCACCACCTCAGGGGATGAACACTGAAGCTTTCTTT. It yields the protein CASSPPQGMNTEAFF.

The rearrangement links TRBV28 to TRBJ1-1, with D possibly matching TRBD1 (6 bases). Germline V lookup: CDR1 MDHEN, CDR2 SYDVKM. CDR3 length: 16 amino acids. Trimming cost V 5 bases and J 1 base, with 17 bases left between them. The CDR3 nucleotides are TGTGCCAGCAGTCTAAAGGTTGGGACAACGAACACTGAAGCTTTCTTT. It encodes CASSLKVGTTNTEAFF.

The rearrangement joins TRBV27 to TRBJ2-7; 8 bases agree with TRBD1. CDR1 MNHEY and CDR2 SMNVEV come from the germline V gene (reference sequence). The CDR3 contains 14 residues. With 0 bases clipped from V and 2 bases from J, the junction kept 0 bases outside the gene matches. The DNA for the CDR3 is TGTGCCAGCAGTTTATCGACAGGGGCCTACGAGCAGTACTTC. It is translated as CASSLSTGAYEQYF.

The V gene is TRBV4-2, the J gene TRBJ2-3, with TRBD2 identical over 7 bases. This CDR3 is built from 16 residues. Germline CDR1 is LGHNA and CDR2 is YNFKEQ. After removal of 1 base from V and 3 bases from J, the junction contained 7 bases not matched to a gene. CDR3: CASSQGGGWRTDTQYF. CDR3 DNA sequence: TGTGCCAGCAGCCAAGGGGGAGGGTGGCGGACAGATACGCAGTATTTT.

This chain links TRBV25-1 with TRBJ1-5; 7 nucleotides agree with TRBD1. Germline CDR1 MGHDK, CDR2 SYGVNS. V was pared by 4 bases and J by 1 base, with 4 bases of the junction left unmatched. CDR3 length: 15 residues. Here the CDR3 reads CASSAQTGSNQPQHF. The CDR3 coding sequence is TGTGCCAGCAGTGCGCAGACAGGGAGCAATCAGCCCCAGCATTTT.

This clone turned up a few times. The V and J genes are TRBV5-1 and TRBJ1-2; TRBD1 aligns across 7 bases. The trim removed 1 base at V and 2 bases at J, leaving 5 bases unmatched. Germline values: CDR1 SGHRS, CDR2 YFSETQ. This CDR3 region has 15 residues. CDR3 region: CASSLRRGPNYGYTF. CDR3 DNA: TGCGCCAGCAGCTTGCGAAGGGGGCCCAACTATGGCTACACCTTC.